Below, one T cell receptor beta chain is given with its context. The antigen is undetermined. The repertoire was sequenced with immunoSEQ multiplex PCR; TCRdb's copy has only in-frame clones and lacks some. The sample includes about 76,000 clones, around 80% of them seen just once. This sample is drawn from a study of T cell responses to AZD1222 COVID-19 vaccine. Study-level points and caveats: After the peak T cell response, and only then, were repertoires sampled. Reportedly, close to half of spike-specific TCRs are directed against unmutated variant regions. Baseline seropositivity occurred in only a handful of AZD1222 recipients. The donor cohort was predominantly white British with a female majority, and clonal diversity may have been underestimated.

Here the sequenced sample was peripheral blood, taken 28 days after the second dose of the MenACWY control vaccine. The sequence came from an adult who received the MenACWY meningococcal vaccine as a control.

CDR3 region: CASSLFGPNPNTEAFF. CDR3 sequence (DNA): TGTGCCAGCAGCTTGTTCGGTCCAAACCCGAACACTGAAGCTTTCTTT. V is TRBV5-4 and J is TRBJ1-1; D is ambiguous. CDR1 is SGHNT and CDR2 is YYREEE in the germline V gene (reference sequence). This CDR3 contains 16 residues. V lost 1 base and J lost 1, with 14 bases in between.